The rows below give T cell receptor beta chains drawn from one sample of a study of T cell responses to AZD1222 COVID-19 vaccine. Method: immunoSEQ multiplex PCR; TCRdb's copy keeps in-frame clones and lacks some. The sample lists about 94,000 clones, roughly 88% occurring once. This sample comprised peripheral blood, obtained 28 days after the second AZD1222 dose. The origin of the receptors is an adult who received the AZD1222 COVID-19 vaccine. Both conserved end residues are trimmed from each CDR3.

>TRBJ2-6|TRBV15
ATSNRGAGANVLT
>TRBJ1-1|TRBV3-1/TRBV3-2
ASSQAQGASAF
>TRBJ2-3|TRBV6-1
ASSEGVSEGTDTQY
>TRBJ2-1|TRBV7-3
ASSLLGLAGANEQF
>TRBJ2-6|TRBV19
ATSRTGLSGANVLT
>TRBJ2-1|TRBV11-2
ASSNNRVGNEQF
>TRBJ2-3|TRBV5-1
ASSLGGPSTDTQY
>TRBJ1-6|TRBV7-9
ASSWGNSPLH
>TRBJ1-1|TRBV12-5
ASGLVGNTEAF
>TRBJ1-4|TRBV5-1
ASSLGRQAEKLF
>TRBJ1-1|TRBV18
ASSPSLSAGARNTEAF
>TRBJ2-5|TRBV5-6
ASSLKIQRGSGETQY
>TRBJ1-2|TRBV30
AWSPGTTNYGYT
>TRBJ2-7|TRBV2
ASTQTERVTPYEQY
>TRBJ1-4|TRBV19
ASTKLGTTNEKLF
>TRBJ1-1|TRBV12-3/TRBV12-4
ASTRAMNTEAF
>TRBJ2-3|TRBV6-5
ASKRGGHIDTQY
>TRBJ2-7|TRBV7-2
ASSPARLSFGEQY
>TRBJ2-5|TRBV7-2
ASSRQGGETQY
>TRBJ2-3|TRBV9
ASRSLPADTQY
>TRBJ2-5|TRBV5-4
ASSLGQKETQY
>TRBJ1-2|TRBV4-2
ASSRDPIIAARDYGYT
>TRBJ2-7|TRBV11-3
ASSPRDRGEQY
>TRBJ1-1|TRBV6-5
ASRTVWVNTEAF
>TRBJ2-3|TRBV6-6
ASTGGADTQY
>TRBJ2-5|TRBV6-2/TRBV6-3
ASRPGAIETQY
>TRBJ2-1|TRBV5-4
ASSSPGRSYNEQF
>TRBJ2-1|TRBV5-1
ASSLAETSGRIQF
>TRBJ2-3|TRBV5-4
ASSLDSSDTQY
>TRBJ2-5|TRBV19
ASKRRGSQETQY
>TRBJ1-4|TRBV19
ASSWGRVNEKLF
>TRBJ1-6|TRBV3-1/TRBV3-2
ASSQDGGYNSPLH
>TRBJ1-5|TRBV7-9
ASSPTGGSGNQPQH
>TRBJ2-7|TRBV2
ASSELVSWGVLTYEQY
>TRBJ2-7|TRBV2
ATRERTYEQY
>TRBJ2-1|TRBV6-5
ASSYSGLPYNEQF
>TRBJ1-3|TRBV28
ASSTGTPSSGNTIY
>TRBJ2-3|TRBV6-5
ASRERSGEADTQY
>TRBJ1-5|TRBV19
ASSIKGNSNQPQH
>TRBJ2-4|TRBV7-2
ASSWGHGLAKNIQY
>TRBJ2-7|TRBV2
ASSWTSGYEQY